The clone carrying this T cell receptor beta chain came up a few times. The antigen is undetermined. A J-beta primer mix and a sample-barcoded 5' primer were used in a second PCR of roughly 6 to 11 cycles. Sequencing recovered at least 2.5 million CDR3-containing paired-end reads from each sample. From the 5' RACE reads, TCRdb called clonotypes with MiXCR, one entry per CDR3 protein. The sample contains more than 900,000 distinct CDR3 sequences, approximately 26% of which appear only once. These data come from a study of blood T cells in healthy people across ages. Germline CDR1 is LGHNA and CDR2 is YSLEER. Trimming removed 0 bases at V and 2 bases at J, with 11 bases between. This CDR3 spans 15 amino acids. Study-wide points: More naive CD4+ cells and higher diversity were found in long-lived than in aged donors.

Separately, the same data were catalogued under a study of T cells of mothers and their children. That paper states: All donors were healthy and Caucasian; they were a few mothers and their six children. Second-PCR primer M1S introduced sample barcodes and 2-4 random nucleotides.

The chain has TRBV4-3 and TRBJ2-7; D is perhaps TRBD1 or TRBD2 (5 bases each). The sequencing input was blood. The clonotype originates from a girl aged 2-10 years in good health. The CDR3 nucleotides read TGCGCCAGCAGCCAAGATGGGCTGGGGGCCTACGAGCAGTACTTC. Amino acids: CASSQDGLGAYEQYF.